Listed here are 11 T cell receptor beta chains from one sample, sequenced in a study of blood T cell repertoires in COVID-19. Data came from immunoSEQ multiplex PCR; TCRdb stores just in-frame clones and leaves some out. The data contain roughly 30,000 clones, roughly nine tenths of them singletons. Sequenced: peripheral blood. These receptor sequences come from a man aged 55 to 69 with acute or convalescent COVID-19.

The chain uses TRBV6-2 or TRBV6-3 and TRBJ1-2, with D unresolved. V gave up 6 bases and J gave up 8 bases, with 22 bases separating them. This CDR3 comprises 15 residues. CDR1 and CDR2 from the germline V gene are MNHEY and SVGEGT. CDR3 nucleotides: TGTGCCAGCAGCCCCGGGATCCCGAAACTCGGGGGCTACACCTTC. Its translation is CASSPGIPKLGGYTF.

The CDR3 DNA reads TGTGCCAGTAGTGCCGGCAGGGTTTCCTACGAGCAGTACGTC. Its protein product is CASSAGRVSYEQYV. The chain carries TRBV19 and TRBJ2-7; tentatively, D is TRBD1 (5 bases). Trimming removed 5 bases from V and 1 base from J, with 12 bases in between. The CDR3 is made up of 14 amino acids. CDR1 and CDR2 (germline): LNHDA, SQIVND (reference sequence).

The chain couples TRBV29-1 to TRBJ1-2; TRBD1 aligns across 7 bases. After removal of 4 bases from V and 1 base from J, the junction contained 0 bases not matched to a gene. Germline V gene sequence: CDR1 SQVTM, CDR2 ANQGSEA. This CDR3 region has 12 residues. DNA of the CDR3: TGCAGCGTTGCAGGGGGTAACTATGGCTACACCTTC. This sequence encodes CSVAGGNYGYTF.

The chain's CDR3 is CASSSKTGRPYNEQFF. CDR3 in DNA: TGTGCCAGCAGCTCCAAGACAGGGAGGCCCTACAATGAGCAGTTCTTC. The J gene is TRBJ2-1, the V gene TRBV7-8; D is perhaps TRBD1 (7 bases). CDR1 and CDR2 from the germline V gene are SGHVS and FQNEAQ. The CDR3 has 16 residues. V shed 4 bases and J shed 2 bases, with 15 bases lying between them.

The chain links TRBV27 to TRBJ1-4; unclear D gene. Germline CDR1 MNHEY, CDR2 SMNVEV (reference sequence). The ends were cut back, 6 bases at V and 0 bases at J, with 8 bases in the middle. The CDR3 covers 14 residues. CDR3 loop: CASSRGATNEKLFF. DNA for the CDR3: TGTGCCAGCAGCAGAGGTGCAACTAATGAAAAACTGTTTTTT.

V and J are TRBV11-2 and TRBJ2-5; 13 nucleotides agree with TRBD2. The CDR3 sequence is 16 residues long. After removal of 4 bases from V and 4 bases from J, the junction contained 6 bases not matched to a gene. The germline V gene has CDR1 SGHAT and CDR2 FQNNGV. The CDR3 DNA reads TGTGCCAGCAGCTCTCAAGGACTAGCGGGAGTAGAGACCCAGTACTTC. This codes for CASSSQGLAGVETQYF.

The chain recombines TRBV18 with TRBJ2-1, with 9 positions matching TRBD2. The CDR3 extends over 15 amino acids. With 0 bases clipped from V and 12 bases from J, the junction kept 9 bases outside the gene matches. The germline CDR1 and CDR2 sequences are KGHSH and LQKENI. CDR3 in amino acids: CASSPPAGGTLGQFF. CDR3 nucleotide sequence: TGTGCCAGCTCACCACCGGCGGGAGGGACCTTAGGGCAGTTCTTC. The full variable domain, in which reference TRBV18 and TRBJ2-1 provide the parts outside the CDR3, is NAGVMQNPRHLVRRRGQEARLRCSPMKGHSHVYWYRQLPEEGLKFMVYLQKENIIDESGMPKERFSAEFPKEGPSILRIQQVVRGDSAAYFCASSPPAGGTLGQFFGPGTRLTVL.

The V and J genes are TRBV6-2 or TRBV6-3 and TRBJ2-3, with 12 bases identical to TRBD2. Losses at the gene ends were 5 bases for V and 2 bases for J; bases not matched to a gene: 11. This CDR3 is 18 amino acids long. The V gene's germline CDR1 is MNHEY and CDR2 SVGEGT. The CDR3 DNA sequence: TGTGCCAGCAGTACCCCTCCTAGCGGGAGGGGAATCACAGATACGCAGTATTTT. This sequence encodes CASSTPPSGRGITDTQYF.

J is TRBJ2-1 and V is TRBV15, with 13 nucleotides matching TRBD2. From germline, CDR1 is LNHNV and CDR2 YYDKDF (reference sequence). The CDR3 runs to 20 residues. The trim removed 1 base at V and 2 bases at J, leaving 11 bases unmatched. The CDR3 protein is CATSRGFGLAGDPTYNEQFF. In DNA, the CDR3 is TGTGCCACCAGCAGAGGGTTCGGACTAGCGGGAGACCCCACCTACAATGAGCAGTTCTTC.

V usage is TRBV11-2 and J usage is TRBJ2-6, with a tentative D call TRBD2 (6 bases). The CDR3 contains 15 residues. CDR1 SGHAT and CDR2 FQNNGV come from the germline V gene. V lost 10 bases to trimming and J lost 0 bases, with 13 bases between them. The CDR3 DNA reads TGTGCCACGGGACTCCTGACCTCTGGGGCCAACGTCCTGACTTTC. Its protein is CATGLLTSGANVLTF.

The CDR3 spells CASSLGGGSNTEAFF. The CDR3 nucleotides are TGTGCCAGCAGCTTAGGTGGAGGGAGTAACACTGAAGCTTTCTTT. The chain links TRBV11-3 to TRBJ1-1, with D unclear. Per germline, CDR1 SGHNT and CDR2 YENEEA. Trimming pared 1 base from V and 2 bases from J, leaving 11 bases between. The CDR3 spans 15 residues.